This entry lists 7 T cell receptor beta chains sequenced from one sample in a study of T cell repertoires in aging, cancer and after chemotherapy. TRB rearrangements spanning V, D and J were amplified using mixed TRB-A/B primers. TCRdb called the multiplex PCR reads again in MiXCR, with one record for every CDR3 protein. The sample shows about 11,000 distinct CDR3 sequences, 30% of them seen only once. Amplification of TCR beta used genomic DNA extracted from peripheral blood. The sequencing sample was made of blood. The receptors shown here come from a human donor in good health.

A few counts support this clonotype. The chain is built from TRBV10-3 and TRBJ2-3; D perhaps matches TRBD1 (6 bases). This CDR3 has 17 residues. Trimming took 3 bases from V and 3 from J, leaving 19 bases between them. CDR1 is ENHRY, CDR2 SYGVKD, per germline. CDR3 sequence (DNA): TGTGCCATCAGTGAAATACTCCGTTGGGGGCGAACAGATACGCAGTATTTT. It codes for CAISEILRWGRTDTQYF.

This clonotype was seen a few times. The chain carries TRBV19 and TRBJ2-3; possible D gene TRBD1, 5 bases. From germline, CDR1 is LNHDA and CDR2 SQIVND (reference sequence). V lost 4 bases, J lost 2 bases, and 13 bases lay in between. The CDR3 runs to 15 residues. The CDR3 DNA reads TGTGCCAGTAGTAAAGGGGCCCCGCTCACAGATACGCAGTATTTT. Protein: CASSKGAPLTDTQYF.

In this sample, this clonotype is medium-sized (0.01 to 0.1%). The chain recombines TRBV20-1 with TRBJ1-2; no definite D call. V gave up 3 bases and J gave up 1 base, with 9 bases separating them. This CDR3 is 13 amino acids long. Germline CDR1 is DFQATT and CDR2 is SNEGSKA (reference sequence). CDR3 nucleotides: TGCAGTGCTAGCTCAGAGATTAACTATGGCTACACCTTC. Amino acid sequence: CSASSEINYGYTF.

V gene TRBV20-1 combines with J gene TRBJ1-5; 10 bases agree with TRBD1. With 2 bases clipped from V and 0 bases from J, the junction kept 10 bases outside the gene matches. The length of the CDR3 is 18 residues. The germline V gene encodes CDR1 DFQATT and CDR2 SNEGSKA (reference sequence). The CDR3 coding sequence is TGCAGTGCTAGAAGTGGCGGGACAGGGGCCAATAGCAATCAGCCCCAGCATTTT. It specifies CSARSGGTGANSNQPQHF.

In this sample, this clonotype turned up once. V usage is TRBV4-1 and J usage is TRBJ1-1, with 7 bases fitting TRBD1. J gave up 4 bases and V 2 bases, and 10 bases lay outside the gene matches. Germline assignment: CDR1 MGHRA and CDR2 YSYEKL. CDR3 size: 16 residues. CDR3 bases: TGCGCCAGCAGCCAATATACGACAGGGATAATCACTGAAGCTTTCTTT. This codes for CASSQYTTGIITEAFF.

This chain joins TRBV18 and TRBJ2-1; 10 nucleotides align to TRBD1. In germline, CDR1 is KGHSH, CDR2 LQKENI. The ends lost 6 bases at V and 9 bases at J; junction bases unmatched: 8. CDR3 length: 14 residues. CDR3: CASSTGTGDFEQFF. For the CDR3, the DNA is TGTGCCAGCTCCACCGGGACAGGGGATTTTGAGCAGTTCTTC.

This clonotype has just a few counts. The chain has TRBV6-5 and TRBJ2-1; D remains unclear. Trimming left V 2 bases short and J 8 bases short, with 13 bases between. The V gene's germline CDR1 is MNHEY and CDR2 SVGAGI. This CDR3 is built from 14 residues. The CDR3 loop is CASSYSDQWYEQFF. In nucleotides, the CDR3 is TGTGCCAGCAGTTACAGTGACCAGTGGTATGAGCAGTTCTTC.